Below are 15 T cell receptor beta chains sequenced from a single sample in a study of T cells in women clearing cervical HPV infection. Only in-frame clones appear in the TCRdb table, and some are missing; sequencing was by immunoSEQ multiplex PCR. The record lists some 30,000 clones, of which the ten most abundant hold approximately 20%. The sample was blood buffy coat. The receptor source for this set is a woman between 18 and 69 years old with a cervical HPV16 infection that either progressed to CIN3+ or cleared (not recorded which).

Comments on this clone: The read is 3 residues too short to cover the CDR3 end, so that end is filled in from the germline J gene. The gene calls are TRBV5-6 and TRBJ2-3; D might be TRBD2 (5 bases). The CDR3 spans 14 residues. V was trimmed by 4 bases and J by 7 bases, leaving 16 bases between them. Per germline, CDR1 SGHDT and CDR2 YYEEEE. CDR3 amino acids: CASSRPDSAYTQYF. The part of the CDR3 DNA that was read is TGTGCCAGCAGCAGACCGGATAGCGCCTATACG.

Notes on this clone: Read sequence stops 3 residues before the CDR3 end, and the germline J gene provides the missing end. This chain joins TRBV7-6 and TRBJ1-1, with D unclear. Trimming took off 1 base at V and 1 base at J, with 4 bases between the two ends. Germline CDR1 and CDR2: SGHVS and FNYEAQ. The CDR3 sequence is 13 residues long. The CDR3 protein is CASSLEQNTEAFF. CDR3 bases read: TGTGCCAGCAGCTTAGAACAGAACACTGAA.

Points on this clone: The sequence runs out 3 residues before the end of the CDR3; the remainder is reconstructed from the germline J gene. The V call is TRBV30, the J call TRBJ2-1; D is possibly TRBD1 (5 bases). The CDR3 totals 13 residues. The ends were cut back, 8 bases at V and 9 bases at J, with 20 bases in the middle. Germline CDR1 reads GTSNPN; CDR2 reads SVGIG (reference sequence). This CDR3 reads CAGAREDYGEQFF. The CDR3 DNA, read in part, is TGTGCCGGGGCTCGAGAGGATTATGGTGAG. The full variable domain, its missing parts supplied by reference TRBV30 and TRBJ2-1, is SQTIHQWPATLVQPVGSPLSLECTVEGTSNPNLYWYRQAAGRGLQLLFYSVGIGQISSEVPQNLSASRPQDRQFILSSKKLLLSDSGFYLCAGAREDYGEQFFGPGTRLTVL.

The CDR3 DNA, read in part, is TGTGCCAGCAGCTACGACTTTGCTGCGTCACCC. It translates to CASSYDFAASP. The full CDR3 protein is CASSYDFAASPLHF. V and J are TRBV7-9 and TRBJ1-6, with no clear D. From the germline J gene comes the end of the CDR3, since the read stops 3 residues before it. V was clipped by 4 bases and J by 10 bases, with 14 bases between them. CDR3 size: 14 residues. CDR1 is SEHNR, CDR2 FQNEAQ, per germline (reference sequence).

As regards this clone: Coverage ceases 3 residues before the CDR3 finishes, and the germline J gene fills in the end. The chain combines TRBV19 with TRBJ1-2; no clear D gene. V lost 6 bases and J 3 bases, leaving 14 bases between the germline ends. The CDR3 totals 14 residues. Germline lookup yields CDR1 LNHDA and CDR2 SQIVND (reference sequence). The DNA read from the CDR3 is TGTGCCAGTAGCGCCCGTCGAGCGGACTATGGC. Translation: CASSARRADYG. The entire CDR3 reads CASSARRADYGYTF.

In the case of this clone: The CDR3 extends 3 residues past the end of the read, so its final part is completed from the germline J gene. The chain combines TRBV7-2 with TRBJ1-6; possibly TRBD1 for D (6 bases). Germline V gene sequence: CDR1 SGHTA, CDR2 FQGNSA. The CDR3 has 15 residues. Trimming shortened V by 5 bases and J by 7 bases, and 15 bases separated the two germline ends. The CDR3 bases that were read are TGTGCCAGCAGCCCCCCCAGGGGTGTCAATTCACCC. As protein: CASSPPRGVNSP. The whole CDR3 is CASSPPRGVNSPLHF.

With regard to this clone: The CDR3 goes on 3 residues after the read ends, and that part is filled in from the germline J gene. V gene TRBV20-1 combines with J gene TRBJ1-1; possible D gene TRBD1, 6 bases. The CDR3 extends over 19 amino acids. The germline V and J ends were trimmed by 0 bases and 0 bases, with 23 bases remaining between them. Germline CDR1 and CDR2: DFQATT and SNEGSKA (reference sequence). This chain's CDR3 is CSAREVQGHPKTVNTEAFF. Partial CDR3 DNA: TGCAGTGCTAGAGAAGTACAGGGCCACCCTAAAACAGTGAACACTGAA.

Measured by frequency, this clone is medium-sized. The read gets to within 3 residues of the CDR3 end, and the germline J gene fills in the rest. The chain joins TRBV18 to TRBJ2-5, with D unresolved. This CDR3 has 13 amino acids. Germline CDR1 reads KGHSH; CDR2 reads LQKENI. V gave up 3 bases and J gave up 3 bases, with 8 bases separating them. CDR3 loop: CASSPNPEETQYF. The DNA read from the CDR3 is TGTGCCAGCTCACCGAACCCGGAAGAGACC.

Concerning this clone itself: The read terminates 3 residues before the CDR3 end, so the remaining end is supplied by the germline J gene. V usage is TRBV20-1 and J usage is TRBJ2-1; D is undetermined. Germline V CDR1 and CDR2: DFQATT, SNEGSKA (reference sequence). V was shortened by 4 bases and J by 9 bases, with 22 bases between the two germline ends. The CDR3 totals 15 residues. CDR3 region: CSAKVAVRFLLEQFF. The sequenced CDR3 bases are TGCAGTGCTAAGGTAGCCGTGCGGTTTCTGCTTGAG.

As to this clone: Sequencing ends 3 residues short of the CDR3 end; the germline J gene provides the rest. This chain uses TRBV6-2 or TRBV6-3 with TRBJ2-3; D may correspond to TRBD1 or TRBD2 (6 bases each). Germline V gene sequence: CDR1 MNHEY, CDR2 SVGEGT. The CDR3 extends over 12 amino acids. The part of the CDR3 DNA that was read is TGTGCCAGCAGGAACAGGGAGGAGACG. Protein product: CASRNREET. The whole CDR3 region reads CASRNREETQYF.

The part of the CDR3 DNA that was read is TGCAGTGCTGCGGACAGGGTGGCTGGC. Its protein is CSAADRVAG. The whole CDR3 reads CSAADRVAGYTF. This chain uses TRBV20-1 with TRBJ1-2; TRBD1 agrees at 8 bases. The read gets to within 3 residues of the CDR3 end, and the germline J gene fills in the rest. With 5 bases clipped from V and 7 bases from J, the junction kept 6 bases outside the gene matches. This CDR3 comprises 12 residues. Germline loops: CDR1 DFQATT, CDR2 SNEGSKA (reference sequence).

Worth noting for this clone: The read stops 3 residues short of the end of the CDR3; the missing end is completed from the germline J gene. The rearrangement joins TRBV4-2 to TRBJ1-1; D call uncertain. There are 13 residues in the CDR3. CDR1 and CDR2 (germline): LGHNA, YNFKEQ. The germline V and J ends were trimmed by 0 bases and 4 bases, with 6 bases remaining between them. CDR3 in amino acids: CASSQDFSTEAFF. The CDR3 DNA, read in part, is TGTGCCAGCAGCCAAGATTTCAGCACTGAA.

A word on this clone: A read error may produce the germline difference seen at one junction end. Read sequence stops 3 residues before the CDR3 end, and the germline J gene provides the missing end. The chain combines TRBV2 with TRBJ2-2; possibly TRBD1 for D (5 bases). The germline V gene encodes CDR1 SNHLY and CDR2 FYNNEI. CDR3 size: 13 residues. The sequenced CDR3 bases are TGTGCCAGCAGTGGACAGAACACCTGGGAG. The encoded protein is CASSGQNTWE. The entire CDR3 protein reads CASSGQNTWELFF.

Comment on this clone: The CDR3 end is not reached by the read, which stops 3 residues before it; the germline J gene fills it in. The chain uses TRBV7-2 and TRBJ1-1; D is unclear. V lost 7 bases and J 1 base, leaving 7 bases between the germline ends. Germline values: CDR1 SGHTA, CDR2 FQGNSA. The CDR3 runs to 12 residues. CDR3: CASTPWNTEAFF. The DNA read from the CDR3 is TGTGCCAGCACCCCGTGGAACACTGAA.

In regard to this clone: The read ends 3 residues before the CDR3 terminus; that terminus is restored from the germline J gene. The chain has TRBV5-3 and TRBJ2-5, with 7 bases that match TRBD2. TRBV5-3 is flagged as an ORF with uncertain function. The V gene end was trimmed by 6 bases and the J gene end by 5 bases; junction bases not matched to a gene: 19. The CDR3 consists of 17 residues. CDR3 region: CARTYPDGLVNVETQYF. CDR3 bases read: TGTGCCAGAACCTATCCAGATGGACTAGTAAACGTGGAGACC.